This T cell receptor beta chain emerged from a study of T cell clones after liver transplantation. Turning to the study itself: At least one year of complete immunosuppression withdrawal without enzymes over twice normal defined tolerance.

TCRdb's copy holds only in-frame clones and misses some; the assay was immunoSEQ multiplex PCR. The table lists about 20,000 clones, about 83% of them singletons, with around 35% in the top ten. Losses at the gene ends were 5 bases for V and 0 bases for J; bases not matched to a gene: 3. Germline V CDR1 and CDR2: SGHNT, YENEEA. The length of the CDR3 is 14 residues. The rearrangement joins TRBV11-3 to TRBJ1-1; TRBD1 matches 7 bases. The clonotype comes from a human patient who received a liver transplant. Some T cells may trace back to the graft donor. The sample consisted of CD8+ T cells from blood, taken approximately 54 months after liver transplant. The CDR3 loop reads CASSNGQVNTEAFF. For the CDR3, the DNA is TGTGCCAGCAGCAACGGACAGGTGAACACTGAAGCTTTCTTT.